The entry below gives a single TCR beta chain sequence along with its context. These data originate in a study of Ad26.COV2.S vaccination and SARS-CoV-2 variants. Using immunoSEQ multiplex PCR, the repertoire was profiled, and TCRdb retains in-frame clones only, with some absent. The top ten clones hold around 2.2% of a sample with about 320,000 clones, around four fifths of them seen once. Noted treatment: about 20 received Ad26.COV2.S at low or high dose, single or two shots; about five received placebo; per-sample allocation not given. Sampling happened 63 days after the first vaccine or placebo injection. The receptor was derived from a person between 18 and 59 years old who received the Ad26.COV2.S COVID-19 vaccine or a placebo. The sample here was peripheral blood, taken in a trial of Ad26.COV2.S vaccine versus placebo.

The CDR3 reads CASRGVATNEKLFF. CDR3 DNA: TGTGCCAGCAGGGGGGTAGCAACTAATGAAAAACTGTTTTTT. The chain employs TRBV6-5 and TRBJ1-4, with D possibly TRBD1 on 5 matching bases. Germline lookup yields CDR1 MNHEY and CDR2 SVGAGI. The CDR3 covers 14 residues. The V end was cut by 6 bases, the J end by 0 bases, with 8 bases between.